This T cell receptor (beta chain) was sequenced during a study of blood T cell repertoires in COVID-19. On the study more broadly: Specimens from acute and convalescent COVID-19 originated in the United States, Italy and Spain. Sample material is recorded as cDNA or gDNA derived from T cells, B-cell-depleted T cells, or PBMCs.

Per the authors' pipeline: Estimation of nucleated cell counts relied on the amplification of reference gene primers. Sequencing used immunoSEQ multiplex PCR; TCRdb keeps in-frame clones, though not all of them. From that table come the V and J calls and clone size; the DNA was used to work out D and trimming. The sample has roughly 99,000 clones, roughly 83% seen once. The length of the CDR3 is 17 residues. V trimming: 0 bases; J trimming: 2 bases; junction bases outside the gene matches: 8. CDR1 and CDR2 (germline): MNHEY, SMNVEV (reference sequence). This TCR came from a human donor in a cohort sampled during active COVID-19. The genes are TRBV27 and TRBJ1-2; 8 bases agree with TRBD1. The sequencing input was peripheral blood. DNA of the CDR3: TGTGCCAGCAGTTTATCGTCAGGGGGCTTTCGAAACTATGGCTACACCTTC. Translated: CASSLSSGGFRNYGYTF.